This T cell receptor (beta chain) came from a study of cytomegalovirus exposure and HLA in healthy donors (TCRdb year 2017). Turning to the overall study: An earlier analysis of several hundred of the donors reported 250 to 350 Gb of sequence data and 117 million unique TCR beta sequences from some 180 million T cells. About 320 gigabases of sequencing data and approximately 93 million unique TCR sequences were included in an early release covering under 650 HLA-typed donors. Rather than drawing on any new phenotypic data, the later analysis identified candidate immune exposures from TCR beta sequences and the way those sequences occurred across donors. An earlier analysis of roughly 600 of the donors used high-throughput TCR beta sequencing to judge whether each TCR beta V gene segment behaved as functional or pseudogenic. The study aimed to test whether signatures of past pathogen exposure could be identified by cataloging public T cell receptors. The T cell repertoires of roughly 660 subjects were profiled by immunosequencing and related to cytomegalovirus serostatus. Four or five DR-DQ haplotypes were handled as single units for association and clustering because linkage in the cohort was strong. A later analysis re-examined previously published TCR beta repertoires from roughly 650 donors and added high-resolution HLA genotyping to investigate patterns of TCR occurrence. Every discovery cohort repertoire had been produced on one sequencing platform. HLA typing covered class I and class II loci at four-digit resolution. The number of donors typed differed by locus, with roughly 620-630 for A, B, C, DRB1 and DQB1, 522 for DQA1, approximately 570 for DPA1, and approximately 470 for DPB1. Of the roughly 400 genotyped donors, approximately 80% fell in the genetic ancestry cluster associated with self-reported Caucasian donors. Among about 400 genotyped donors of the cohort, an average of about 240,000 unique TCR beta nucleotide sequences was sequenced per donor, of which roughly 18% were non-productive. A later genetic analysis used genome-wide SNP genotypes for 398 of the 666 donors, treating that subset as a discovery cohort. Donor age, sex, ethnicity and CMV serostatus were compiled together with the repertoire data. To predict cytomegalovirus infection status, the study brought together high-throughput TCR immunosequencing, statistical association of individual TCRs with disease status, and machine learning. A separate validation cohort of over 95 different subjects was used in addition to the roughly 620-subject first cohort. General study outcomes and caveats: The presence/absence analyses assumed that sequencing depth was roughly uniform across donors, and that assumption may not be true. Compared with the roughly 600-donor mean, donors in an Asian-associated ancestry cluster had fewer N-insertions in productive TCRs, according to a later genetic analysis. Compared with equally common non-associated chains, HLA-associated TCR beta chains in a later analysis were more clonally expanded and had lower generation probabilities. A group of highly shared sequence variants was considered likely to be a technical artifact of the sequencing pipeline. Because some donors lacked HLA typing at each locus, the association tests relied only on the typed subset. Cytomegalovirus status was reported to be diagnosed by the classifier with high specificity and sensitivity in both the original and validation cohorts. A later analysis reported that several top co-occurrence clusters appeared linked to parvovirus B19, influenza, CMV and Epstein-Barr virus. While some public TCRs were present in many individuals, most TCR sequences turned up only very rarely across donors. An earlier analysis of around 540 of the donors showed that most TCR beta V segments appeared in productive rearrangements either about 87% or about 30% of the time, which broadly matched IMGT annotations. Most CMV-associated TCR beta chains appeared to be HLA-restricted in a later analysis, and the HLA associations seemed to be driven largely by CMV exposure. A later genetic analysis associated a missense DCLRE1C variant with V-gene and J-gene trimming of TCR beta chains, and an independent cohort replicated the association. In vitro tests confirmed that a few of the cytomegalovirus-associated TCR beta chains recognize cytomegalovirus antigens. At a false discovery rate of 0.05, a later analysis linked some 17,000 TCR beta sequences to specific HLA alleles. The 87-base-pair reads could not distinguish some IMGT-functional V segments, including TRBV6-2 and TRBV6-3, so those segments were excluded. Because counts were too low, fewer than 20 rarely observed V segments, including chromosome 9 orphons, were excluded from the earlier analysis of a few hundred of the donors. Correlated functional status among segregating V segments might reflect linkage disequilibrium, but an unknown experimental factor could not be ruled out. A total of roughly 160 TCR beta chains were listed by the study as associated with cytomegalovirus. In a later analysis, the rate of TCR association differed among HLA loci, with DRB1 alleles having the most associated TCRs and HLA-C alleles having the fewest. Assigning TCR associations to individual alleles was difficult when HLA alleles, especially DR and DQ, strongly co-occurred. The only immune exposure information available for the cohort was CMV serostatus. A further reported finding was that TCR beta sequences accurately predicted the HLA-A and HLA-B alleles for most subjects in the first cohort. The authors suggested that the approach could potentially be extended to other disease states and immunological phenotypes. In this cohort, only TCR beta chains were sequenced, and detectable features were limited by the absence of alpha or paired-chain data.

The cohort consisted of approximately 670 healthy bone marrow donors. At the time of sampling, every cohort member was nominally healthy, though immune exposures that went unrecorded were likely present. The donor was CMV seropositive and was included in the group of 270 or so seropositive cohort members. A peripheral blood sample was provided by each donor, and peripheral blood mononuclear cells were used for TCR beta sequencing. Genomic DNA was extracted from the blood cell samples with the Qiagen DNeasy Blood Extraction Kit. The library came from the immunoSEQ multiplex PCR assay. The multiplex PCR relied on a mix of 60 forward primers for TCR Vbeta segments and 13 reverse primers for TCR Jbeta segments. A multiplex PCR assay on genomic DNA amplified the CDR3 region of rearranged TCR beta genes. The Illumina HiSeq System was used to sequence the amplified TCR beta libraries as 87-base-pair reads. Per the authors' processing: A later analysis tallied around 82 million unique TCR beta chains across the 666 repertoires, and about 10 million of those chains were shared by two or more donors. Raw reads were error-corrected and collapsed into unique sequences with a nearest-neighbor algorithm that merged closely related sequences to remove PCR and sequencing errors. CDR3 sequences were aligned to IMGT reference sequences to assign V, D and J gene segments. For a sequence to be retained, at least a six-nucleotide match to both a V gene segment and a J gene segment was required. A rearrangement was called productive if the CDR3 had no stop codons and remained in frame with V and J, and every other rearrangement was called non-productive. CDR3 was defined according to IMGT convention as the region running from the second conserved V-encoded cysteine to the conserved J-encoded phenylalanine. Sequences without an unambiguous match to a single V gene segment were excluded from the earlier analysis of about 600 of the donors. An earlier analysis of a few hundred of the donors called V segments functional above 56.7% productive rearrangements and segregating when the between-donor standard deviation exceeded 5%. To diagnose cytomegalovirus status from the catalog of TCR beta chain sequences, a statistical classification framework was built. A later analysis assigned V and J genes by comparing TCR nucleotide sequences with IMGT/GENE-DB human TR gene sequences. Using the TCRdist pipeline, a later analysis assigned CDR3 sequences along with most-parsimonious VDJ recombination scenarios. A later analysis defined each TCR beta chain by its CDR3 amino acid sequence plus V-gene family, and excluded reads lacking a unique V-gene family. To address suspected cross-contamination and a sequencing artifact, a later analysis removed approximately 600 highly shared, low-generation-probability nucleotide sequences. A later analysis calculated a clonal expansion index for each public chain from normalized within-repertoire ranks of inferred template counts. In a later analysis, generation probabilities were computed using a VDJ recombination model fitted to out-of-frame rearrangements, and the results were checked against IGoR. In a later analysis, hypergeometric tests were used to score TCR-TCR, TCR-HLA and TCR-CMV co-occurrence, with a repertoire-size bias correction applied to TCR pairs. To estimate false discovery rates, a later analysis permuted the HLA or CMV assignments 20 times. A later analysis grouped co-occurring TCRs with DBSCAN, adding TCRdist sequence similarity when clustering within HLA-allele-positive subsets. For co-occurrence clustering, repertoires with fewer than 30,000 or more than 120,000 public chains were excluded, along with roughly 5 repertoires with anomalous nucleotide sharing. This is the immuneACCESS table as TCRdb keeps it, with only in-frame sequences that have V and J called. A part of the clones is gone; compared with another copy, unresolved V genes explain less than half, and the rest is unexplained. D and trimming were read from the DNA, whereas the V and J calls and clone size are those reported in that table. The table for this sample lists tens of thousands of clones; 78% of them were counted only once. The top ten clones comprise 4.5% to 7% of the sample.

CDR1 and CDR2, per the germline V gene, are SGHRS and YFSETQ. Between the V and J ends, shortened by 3 bases and 1 base respectively, the junction contains 10 bases. Reading from cysteine to phenylalanine, the CDR3 counts 14 amino acids. This entry keeps only the CDR3 DNA: 42 bases, framed from base 1. Comments on this clone: Its antigen is currently not known. Base quality data are lacking; no much larger clone is found one base away.

The rearrangement combines TRBV5-1 with TRBJ1-1, with the D gene not clear enough to name. The receptor comes from a male donor in good health and CMV-seropositive. The sample was PBMCs. DNA sequence: TGCGCCAGCAGCTGGCCTTTCCCGAACACTGAAGCTTTCTTT. Its protein reads: CASSWPFPNTEAFF.